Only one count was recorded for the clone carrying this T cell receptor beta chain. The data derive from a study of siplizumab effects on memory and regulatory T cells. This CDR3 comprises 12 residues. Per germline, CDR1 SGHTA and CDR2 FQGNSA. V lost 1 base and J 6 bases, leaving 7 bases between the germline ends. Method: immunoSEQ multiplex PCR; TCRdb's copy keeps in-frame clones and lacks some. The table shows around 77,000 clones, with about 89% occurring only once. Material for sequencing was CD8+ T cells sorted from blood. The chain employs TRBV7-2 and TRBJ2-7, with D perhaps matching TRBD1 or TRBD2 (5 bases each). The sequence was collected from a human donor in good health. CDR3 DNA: TGTGCCAGCAGCTTAGATGGGGGCGAGCAGTACTTC. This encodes CASSLDGGEQYF.